The 26 T cell receptor beta chains below were found in one sample sequenced in a study of blood T cell repertoires in COVID-19. Assay used: immunoSEQ multiplex PCR; TCRdb lists only in-frame clones, some missing. The profile shows 120,000 to 150,000 clones, roughly 85% of them singletons. Sequences were obtained from peripheral blood. The origin of the receptors is a man aged 55 to 70 with acute or convalescent COVID-19.

A remark on this clone: The junction does not match germline at one end; this may be a read error. This chain links TRBV7-7 with TRBJ2-1, with a possible D match to TRBD2 (6 bases). The CDR3 has 15 amino acids. Per germline, CDR1 SSHAT and CDR2 FNYEAQ (reference sequence). The CDR3 reads CASSLERAGLGEQFF. The CDR3 DNA reads TGTGCTAGCAGCTTAGAGCGGGCGGGGCTGGGAGAGCAGTTCTTC.

V usage is TRBV7-2 and J usage is TRBJ1-2; a possible D gene is TRBD1 (6 bases). CDR1 and CDR2 from the germline V gene are SGHTA and FQGNSA. V was shortened by 6 bases and J by 6 bases, with 20 bases between the two germline ends. CDR3 size: 15 residues. CDR3 sequence reads: CASSSQSGQLHGYTF. The CDR3 DNA follows: TGTGCCAGCAGTTCCCAATCCGGACAGCTTCATGGCTACACCTTC.

The genes are TRBV9 and TRBJ1-1; D is ambiguous. The germline V and J ends were trimmed by 0 bases and 4 bases, with 16 bases remaining between them. Germline V gene sequence: CDR1 SGDLS, CDR2 YYNGEE. The CDR3 covers 16 residues. The CDR3 nucleotides read TGTGCCAGCAGCGTAGTTGACGGGGTTATAGGCACTGAAGCTTTCTTT. Its protein product is CASSVVDGVIGTEAFF.

This sequence joins TRBV3-1 (or the pseudogene TRBV3-2) and TRBJ1-6; 8 bases match TRBD1. CDR1 and CDR2 (germline): LGHDT, YNNKEL (reference sequence). This CDR3 is 17 amino acids long. V dropped 2 bases and J dropped 6; count of bases not matched to a gene: 9. The CDR3 region is CASSQIRTGLGNSPLHF. The CDR3 region has the DNA TGTGCCAGCAGCCAAATCAGGACAGGGCTGGGTAATTCACCCCTCCACTTT.

This clone was detected only a few times. The rearrangement joins TRBV4-1 to TRBJ1-1; D unresolved. CDR3 length equals 14 residues. Trimming pared 0 bases from V and 1 base from J, leaving 6 bases between. Per germline, CDR1 MGHRA and CDR2 YSYEKL. Here the CDR3 DNA reads TGCGCCAGCAGCCAAGAAGCCGGGAACACTGAAGCTTTCTTT. This sequence encodes CASSQEAGNTEAFF.

The rearrangement links TRBV19 to TRBJ1-4; D ambiguous. CDR3 length equals 15 residues. Trimming removed 4 bases from V and 7 bases from J, with 16 bases in between. CDR1 and CDR2 (germline): LNHDA, SQIVND (reference sequence). In DNA, the CDR3 is TGTGCCAGTAGTAGCGGTCAAATGCTGGGTGAAAAACTGTTTTTT. Its translation: CASSSGQMLGEKLFF.

In regard to this clone: The junction and the germline gene differ at one end; a read error may be behind it. This chain uses TRBV7-7 with TRBJ2-1; D not resolved. Germline V gene lookup returns CDR1 SSHAT and CDR2 FNYEAQ (reference sequence). The CDR3 sequence is 13 residues long. CDR3 in amino acids: CASSLTVSREQFF. The CDR3 bases are TGTGCTAGCAGCTTAACGGTTTCTCGGGAGCAGTTCTTC.

The chain carries TRBV6-5 and TRBJ2-1; D gene unclear. This CDR3 comprises 14 residues. The V gene lost 6 bases and the J gene lost 4 bases, with 13 bases spanning the gap. From germline, CDR1 is MNHEY and CDR2 SVGAGI. The CDR3 DNA reads as TGTGCCAGCAGCCCCTTGCCCGCGTACAATGAGCAGTTCTTC. Amino acid sequence: CASSPLPAYNEQFF.

V is TRBV7-3 and J is TRBJ1-1, with D perhaps TRBD1 (6 bases). This CDR3 region has 14 residues. Trimming took 1 base from V and 5 from J, leaving 11 bases between them. From germline, CDR1 is SGHTA and CDR2 FQGTGA. CDR3 region: CASSLNGQGTEAFF. Here the CDR3 DNA reads TGTGCCAGCAGCTTAAACGGTCAGGGGACTGAAGCTTTCTTT.

The chain links TRBV2 to TRBJ1-4, with D unclear. Germline CDR1 SNHLY, CDR2 FYNNEI. This CDR3 is 15 amino acids long. Trimming pared 5 bases from V and 2 bases from J, leaving 12 bases between. CDR3 sequence: CASSPSRGTNEKLFF. CDR3 bases: TGTGCCAGCAGTCCTAGCCGTGGGACTAATGAAAAACTGTTTTTT.

The V gene is TRBV6-2 or TRBV6-3, the J gene TRBJ2-2, with D possibly being TRBD2 (5 bases). CDR1 is MNHEY, CDR2 SVGEGT, per germline. V lost 2 bases and J 5 bases, leaving 12 bases between the germline ends. The CDR3 loop spans 15 amino acids. CDR3 loop: CASSYAGGSTGELFF. CDR3 DNA: TGTGCCAGCAGTTACGCTGGCGGGTCGACCGGGGAGCTGTTTTTT.

The chain combines TRBV14 with TRBJ2-7; 8 nucleotides agree with TRBD1. Losses at the gene ends were 1 base for V and 3 bases for J; bases not matched to a gene: 5. CDR1 is SGHDN, CDR2 FVKESK, per germline. There are 15 residues in the CDR3. This chain's CDR3 is CASSQGTGPLYEQYF. CDR3 in DNA: TGTGCCAGCAGCCAAGGGACAGGGCCTCTCTACGAGCAGTACTTC.

The chain couples TRBV7-2 to TRBJ2-4; TRBD2 aligns across 12 bases. CDR1 is SGHTA, CDR2 FQGNSA, per germline. The J segment lost 6 bases and the V segment lost 6 bases, leaving 3 bases of the junction unmatched. This CDR3 spans 14 amino acids. Here the CDR3 reads CASRLAGGPNIQYF. The CDR3, as DNA: TGTGCCAGCAGGCTAGCGGGAGGGCCAAACATTCAGTACTTC. The full variable domain, rest sourced from reference TRBV7-2 and TRBJ2-4, is GAGVSQSPSNKVTEKGKDVELRCDPISGHTALYWYRQSLGQGLEFLIYFQGNSAPDKSGLPSDRFSAERTGGSVSTLTIQRTQQEDSAVYLCASRLAGGPNIQYFGAGTRLSVL.

The V call is TRBV18, the J call TRBJ1-1; 9 nucleotides agree with TRBD1. From germline, CDR1 is KGHSH and CDR2 LQKENI. The CDR3 sequence is 15 residues long. The V segment lost 3 bases and the J segment 5 bases; nucleotides outside the gene matches: 7. CDR3 amino acids: CASSPSGQGSTEAFF. CDR3 DNA sequence: TGTGCCAGCTCACCTTCGGGACAGGGAAGTACTGAAGCTTTCTTT.

This clone was seen more than once but under ten times. The CDR3 coding sequence is TGTGCCAGCAGCCCCGGGACAGGGAATTCACCCCTCCACTTT. It codes for CASSPGTGNSPLHF. The rearrangement links TRBV11-1 to TRBJ1-6; 9 bases fit TRBD1. The ends lost 5 bases at V and 7 bases at J; junction bases unmatched: 3. Germline values: CDR1 SGHAT, CDR2 FQDESV (reference sequence). This CDR3 is built from 14 residues.

This sequence joins TRBV6-2 or TRBV6-3 and TRBJ1-1; the D gene is possibly TRBD1 (6 bases). V shed 5 bases and J shed 0 bases, with 16 bases lying between them. The germline gives CDR1 MNHEY, CDR2 SVGEGT. CDR3 length: 16 residues. CDR3 region: CASSDETGIMNTEAFF. CDR3 DNA sequence: TGTGCCAGCAGTGACGAAACAGGGATCATGAACACTGAAGCTTTCTTT.

This chain uses TRBV28 with TRBJ1-2, with a weak D call TRBD1 (5 bases). The CDR3 extends over 15 amino acids. Trimming stripped 6 bases from V and 2 bases from J, with 16 bases between. Per germline, CDR1 MDHEN and CDR2 SYDVKM. The CDR3 loop is CASRTRSGENYGYTF. DNA of the CDR3: TGTGCCAGCAGGACGAGGTCGGGGGAGAACTATGGCTACACCTTC.

This clone appeared a few times. This chain joins TRBV6-1 and TRBJ2-4, with TRBD2 as a possible D gene (5 bases). The germline V and J ends were trimmed by 2 bases and 0 bases, with 17 bases remaining between them. The CDR3 sequence is 18 residues long. From germline, CDR1 is MNHNS and CDR2 SASEGT. CDR3 region: CASSETAEVPLAKNIQYF. Written as DNA, the CDR3 is TGTGCCAGCAGTGAAACCGCGGAGGTCCCACTAGCCAAAAACATTCAGTACTTC.

This chain links TRBV28 with TRBJ2-7; D is perhaps TRBD1 (5 bases). The CDR3 has 15 amino acids. V dropped 5 bases and J dropped 0 bases, with 14 bases sitting between them. CDR1 is MDHEN, CDR2 SYDVKM, per germline. Here the CDR3 DNA reads TGTGCCAGCAGTCCAGGACACATGAGCTCCTACGAGCAGTACTTC. It codes for CASSPGHMSSYEQYF. Using reference TRBV28 and TRBJ2-7 for the parts outside the CDR3, the full variable domain is DVKVTQSSRYLVKRTGEKVFLECVQDMDHENMFWYRQDPGLGLRLIYFSYDVKMKEKGDIPEGYSVSREKKERFSLILESASTNQTSMYLCASSPGHMSSYEQYFGPGTRLTVT.

A few counts support this clone. V is TRBV27 and J is TRBJ1-1; D may be TRBD1 (6 bases). The CDR3 covers 14 residues. Trimming pared 5 bases from V and 2 bases from J, leaving 12 bases between. Germline CDR1 MNHEY, CDR2 SMNVEV (reference sequence). CDR3 region: CASSVDRFNTEAFF. CDR3 nucleotides: TGTGCCAGCAGTGTGGACAGATTTAACACTGAAGCTTTCTTT.

The rearrangement joins TRBV5-1 to TRBJ1-3; 7 bases are a match to TRBD1. Germline V gene sequence: CDR1 SGHRS, CDR2 YFSETQ. The CDR3 is made up of 13 amino acids. With 6 bases clipped from V and 3 bases from J, the junction kept 3 bases outside the gene matches. CDR3 nucleotide sequence: TGCGCCAGCACTGGGGACAGTGGAAACACCATATATTTT. This translates into CASTGDSGNTIYF.

The rearrangement joins TRBV7-2 to TRBJ2-2; TRBD2 matches 8 bases. The CDR3 runs 16 residues. Trimming took 6 bases from V and 6 from J; bases not matched to a gene: 12. Germline V lookup: CDR1 SGHTA, CDR2 FQGNSA. CDR3 region: CASRVSGTREAGELFF. The CDR3 DNA is TGTGCCAGCAGGGTATCAGGGACTAGGGAGGCCGGGGAGCTGTTTTTT.

The chain couples TRBV5-1 to TRBJ1-2; D might be TRBD1 (5 bases). V was shortened by 3 bases and J by 4 bases, with 22 bases between the two germline ends. The CDR3 runs 17 residues. The germline gives CDR1 SGHRS, CDR2 YFSETQ. The CDR3 DNA sequence: TGCGCCAGCAGCTACTCTCCAGACAGTGGGAGGACCTATGGCTACACCTTC. Protein: CASSYSPDSGRTYGYTF.

This chain connects TRBV5-4 to TRBJ2-1, with TRBD1 matching 8 bases. The CDR3 spans 15 residues. Germline CDR1 and CDR2: SGHNT and YYREEE (reference sequence). Trimming removed 0 bases from V and 6 bases from J; junction bases left unmatched: 5. In DNA, the CDR3 is TGTGCCAGCAGCTTGGCAGGGGGCGCAGGCAATGAGCAGTTCTTC. Translating gives CASSLAGGAGNEQFF. Complete variable domain (other parts from reference TRBV5-4 and TRBJ2-1): ETGVTQSPTHLIKTRGQQVTLRCSSQSGHNTVSWYQQALGQGPQFIFQYYREEENGRGNFPPRFSGLQFPNYSSELNVNALELDDSALYLCASSLAGGAGNEQFFGPGTRLTVL.

This chain joins TRBV5-4 and TRBJ2-5; tentative D call: TRBD1 (7 bases). The ends were cut back, 3 bases at V and 5 bases at J, with 8 bases in the middle. The CDR3 spans 12 residues. Germline CDR1 SGHNT, CDR2 YYREEE (reference sequence). This chain's CDR3 is CASSSGGETQYF. The CDR3 region has the DNA TGTGCCAGCAGCTCAGGGGGGGAGACCCAGTACTTC.

The chain combines TRBV11-2 with TRBJ1-2; 9 nucleotides match TRBD1. From germline, CDR1 is SGHAT and CDR2 FQNNGV. The CDR3 extends over 11 amino acids. The junction had 2 bases not matched to a gene; V was cut back by 8 bases and J by 7 bases. The CDR3 sequence is CASGQGIGYTF. CDR3 coding DNA: TGTGCCAGCGGACAGGGGATTGGCTACACCTTC.